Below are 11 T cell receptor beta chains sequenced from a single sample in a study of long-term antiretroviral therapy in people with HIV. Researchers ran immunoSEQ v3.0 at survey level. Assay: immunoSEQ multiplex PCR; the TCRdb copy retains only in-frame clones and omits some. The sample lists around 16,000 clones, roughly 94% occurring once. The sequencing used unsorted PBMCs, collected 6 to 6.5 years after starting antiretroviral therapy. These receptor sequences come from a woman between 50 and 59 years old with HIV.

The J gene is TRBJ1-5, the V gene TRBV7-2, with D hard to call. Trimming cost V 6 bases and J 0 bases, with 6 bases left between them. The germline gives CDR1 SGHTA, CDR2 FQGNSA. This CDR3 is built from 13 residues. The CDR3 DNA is TGTGCCAGCAGTACAAGTAGCAATCAGCCCCAGCATTTT. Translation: CASSTSSNQPQHF.

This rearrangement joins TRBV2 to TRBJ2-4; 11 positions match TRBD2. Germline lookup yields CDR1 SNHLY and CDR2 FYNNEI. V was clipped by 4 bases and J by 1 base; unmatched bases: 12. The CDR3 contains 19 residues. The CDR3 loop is CASSGMVAGGRGAKNIQYF. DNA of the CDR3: TGTGCCAGCAGTGGTATGGTAGCGGGAGGGCGGGGGGCCAAAAACATTCAGTACTTC.

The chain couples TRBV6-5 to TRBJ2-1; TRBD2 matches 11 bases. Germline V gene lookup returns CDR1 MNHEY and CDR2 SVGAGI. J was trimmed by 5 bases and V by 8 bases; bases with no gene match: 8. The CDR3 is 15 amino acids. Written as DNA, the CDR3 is TGTGCCAGCTGTAGCGGGACTAGCGGAGACAATGAGCAGTTCTTC. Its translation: CASCSGTSGDNEQFF.

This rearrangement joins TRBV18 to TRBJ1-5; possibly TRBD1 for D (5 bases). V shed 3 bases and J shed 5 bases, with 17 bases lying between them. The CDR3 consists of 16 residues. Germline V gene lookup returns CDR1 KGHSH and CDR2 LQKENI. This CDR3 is CASSPSGQGGHQPQHF. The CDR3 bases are TGTGCCAGCTCACCGAGTGGCCAGGGAGGTCATCAGCCCCAGCATTTT.

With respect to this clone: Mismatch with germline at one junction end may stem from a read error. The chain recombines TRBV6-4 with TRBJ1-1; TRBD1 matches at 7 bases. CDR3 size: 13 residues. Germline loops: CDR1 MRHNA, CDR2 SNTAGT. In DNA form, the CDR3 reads TGTGCCAGCAGCGCACCTGTTACAGGGGAAGTTTTCTTT. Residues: CASSAPVTGEVFF.

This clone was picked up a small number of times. The CDR3 reads CASSPTGLAGTQYF. The CDR3 region has the DNA TGTGCCAGCAGCCCAACGGGACTAGCAGGGACCCAGTACTTC. The V call is TRBV5-6, the J call TRBJ2-5; 9 positions agree with TRBD2. Germline assignment: CDR1 SGHDT and CDR2 YYEEEE. The CDR3 is made up of 14 amino acids. V lost 4 bases and J lost 7; bases outside the gene matches: 8.

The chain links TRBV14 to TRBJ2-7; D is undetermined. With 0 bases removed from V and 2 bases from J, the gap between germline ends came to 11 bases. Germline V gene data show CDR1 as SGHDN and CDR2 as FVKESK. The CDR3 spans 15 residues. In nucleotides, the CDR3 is TGTGCCAGCAGCCAAGACTGGGGAAACACCTACGAGCAGTACTTC. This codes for CASSQDWGNTYEQYF.

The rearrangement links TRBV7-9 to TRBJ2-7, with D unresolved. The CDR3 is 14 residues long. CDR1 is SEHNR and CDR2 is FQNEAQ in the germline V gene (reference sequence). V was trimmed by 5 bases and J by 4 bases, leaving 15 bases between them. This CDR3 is CASSRVGPYYEQYF. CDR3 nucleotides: TGTGCCAGCAGCCGCGTTGGACCTTATTACGAGCAGTACTTC.

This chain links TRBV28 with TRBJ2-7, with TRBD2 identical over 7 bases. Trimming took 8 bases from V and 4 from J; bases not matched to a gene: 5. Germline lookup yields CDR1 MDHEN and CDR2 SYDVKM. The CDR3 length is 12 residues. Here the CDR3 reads CASGLAEYEQYF. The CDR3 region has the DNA TGTGCCAGCGGGCTAGCGGAATACGAGCAGTACTTC.

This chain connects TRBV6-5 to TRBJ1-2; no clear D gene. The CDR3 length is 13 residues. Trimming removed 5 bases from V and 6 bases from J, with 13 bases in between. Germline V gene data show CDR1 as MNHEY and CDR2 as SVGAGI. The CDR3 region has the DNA TGTGCCAGCAGTATCCAGGAAGGCGATGGCTACACCTTC. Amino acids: CASSIQEGDGYTF.

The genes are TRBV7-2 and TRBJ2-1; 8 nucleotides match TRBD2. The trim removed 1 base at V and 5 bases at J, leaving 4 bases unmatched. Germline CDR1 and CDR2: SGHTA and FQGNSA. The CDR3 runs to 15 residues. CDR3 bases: TGTGCCAGCAGCTTAGAGTTAGCGGGGAACAATGAGCAGTTCTTC. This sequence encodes CASSLELAGNNEQFF. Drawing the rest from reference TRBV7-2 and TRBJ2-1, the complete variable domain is GAGVSQSPSNKVTEKGKDVELRCDPISGHTALYWYRQSLGQGLEFLIYFQGNSAPDKSGLPSDRFSAERTGGSVSTLTIQRTQQEDSAVYLCASSLELAGNNEQFFGPGTRLTVL.